This is a list of T cell receptor beta chains from one sample in a study of blood T cells in healthy people across ages. TCRdb re-analysed the 5' RACE reads in MiXCR, keeping a single row per CDR3 protein. The repertoire holds over 1,500,000 distinct CDR3 sequences, approximately 40% seen once, with about 23% in the top ten. The sequencing sample was made of blood. Source of these receptors: a human donor in good health. Each CDR3 is given with its conserved first and last residue. D genes are given only for firm matches. The size entry is marked missing in some rows and otherwise reads once, few, many or a size class.

TRBJ1-2 | TRBV7-9 | NA | TRBD1 | CASSPGDRVTYGYTF | TGTGCCAGCAGCCCTGGGGACAGGGTCACTTATGGCTACACCTTC
TRBJ2-1 | TRBV5-1 | NA | NA | CASSLRAEYNEQFF | TGCGCCAGCAGCTTGAGGGCGGAATACAATGAGCAGTTCTTC
TRBJ1-2 | TRBV5-6 | NA | TRBD1 | CASSSSTGTGWYGYTF | TGTGCCAGCAGTAGCTCCACCGGGACAGGATGGTATGGCTACACCTTC
TRBJ2-3 | TRBV10-3 | NA | TRBD1 | CAISERGQGRRDTQYF | TGTGCCATCAGTGAGCGCGGACAGGGCCGCAGAGATACGCAGTATTTT
TRBJ2-7 | TRBV30 | NA | NA | CAWSARYEQYF | TGTGCCTGGAGTGCGCGGTACGAGCAGTACTTC
TRBJ1-1 | TRBV6-2/TRBV6-3 | NA | NA | CASSYQAYTEAFF | TGTGCCAGCAGTTACCAGGCCTACACTGAAGCTTTCTTT
TRBJ1-6 | TRBV18 | NA | TRBD1 | CASTREQGWNSPLHF | TGTGCCAGCACACGCGAACAGGGGTGGAATTCACCCCTCCACTTT
TRBJ2-1 | TRBV7-2 | NA | TRBD2 | CASGGLAGFNEQFF | TGTGCCAGCGGGGGACTAGCGGGGTTTAATGAGCAGTTCTTC
TRBJ1-1 | TRBV12-3/TRBV12-4 | NA | NA | CASSSQGGFTEAFF | TGTGCCAGCAGTTCACAGGGTGGGTTCACTGAAGCTTTCTTT
TRBJ2-7 | TRBV29-1 | few | NA | CSVRDSCEQYF | TGCAGCGTTCGAGACTCCTGCGAGCAGTACTTC
TRBJ2-5 | TRBV7-2 | NA | TRBD1 | CASSKWGQQETQYF | TGTGCCAGCAGCAAATGGGGACAGCAAGAGACCCAGTACTTC
TRBJ2-7 | TRBV27 | many | TRBD1 | CASSLLGTGLDEQYF | TGTGCCAGCAGTTTATTAGGGACAGGGTTGGACGAGCAGTACTTC
TRBJ2-1 | TRBV4-3 | NA | NA | CASSQGQTVGHHHVERQFF | TGCGCCAGCAGCCAAGGACAAACGGTGGGACATCATCACGTCGAACGGCAGTTCTTC
TRBJ1-1 | TRBV7-3 | NA | NA | CASSLQNRITEAFF | TGTGCCAGCAGCCTACAAAACAGGATTACTGAAGCTTTCTTT
TRBJ1-2 | TRBV10-3 | NA | NA | CAISDLVPYGYTF | TGTGCCATCAGTGACCTGGTTCCCTATGGCTACACCTTC
TRBJ2-6 | TRBV4-2 | NA | TRBD1 | CASSQGPPGQGPSGANVLTF | TGTGCCAGCAGCCAAGGGCCACCGGGACAGGGGCCTTCTGGGGCCAACGTCCTGACTTTC
TRBJ2-5 | TRBV24-1 | few | TRBD2 | CATSDPGRGETQYF | TGTGCCACCAGTGATCCCGGGAGGGGAGAGACCCAGTACTTC
TRBJ1-2 | TRBV4-3 | NA | NA | CASSQLDGNYGYTF | TGCGCCAGCAGCCAATTGGACGGGAACTATGGCTACACCTTC
TRBJ2-2 | TRBV11-3 | NA | TRBD2 | CASSLETGGPGELFF | TGTGCCAGCAGCTTGGAAACGGGGGGACCAGGGGAGCTGTTTTTT
TRBJ2-3 | TRBV6-5 | NA | TRBD2 | CASSYSGLAPDTQYF | TGTGCCAGCAGTTACTCGGGACTAGCCCCAGATACGCAGTATTTT
TRBJ2-1 | TRBV7-6 | NA | NA | CASSLTDLLYYEQFF | TGTGCCAGCAGCTTGACAGACCTCCTGTACTATGAGCAGTTCTTC
TRBJ2-5 | TRBV20-1 | NA | TRBD1 | CSAARQGVGETQYF | TGCAGTGCTGCCCGACAGGGTGTAGGGGAGACCCAGTACTTC
TRBJ1-1 | TRBV7-2 | NA | TRBD1 | CASSLDSTNRGREAFF | TGTGCCAGCAGCTTAGATTCCACGAACAGGGGTAGGGAAGCTTTCTTT
TRBJ2-1 | TRBV10-3 | many | NA | CAISETPGEYNEQFF | TGTGCCATCAGTGAGACCCCAGGGGAATACAATGAGCAGTTCTTC
TRBJ2-5 | TRBV7-9 | NA | NA | CASSSLWINEQYF | TGTGCCAGCAGCTCCCTGTGGATCAATGAGCAGTACTTC
TRBJ2-1 | TRBV12-3/TRBV12-4 | NA | NA | CASSLIRISRGEWGNEQFF | TGTGCCAGCAGTTTAATTCGTATTTCTAGAGGGGAGTGGGGCAATGAGCAGTTCTTC
TRBJ1-1 | TRBV7-9 | NA | NA | CASSLGPGRQNTEAFF | TGTGCCAGCAGCTTAGGGCCGGGACGCCAGAACACTGAAGCTTTCTTT
TRBJ2-3 | TRBV7-2 | NA | NA | CASRSYRREADTQYF | TGTGCCAGCAGATCTTACAGGAGGGAGGCAGATACGCAGTATTTT
TRBJ2-7 | TRBV7-9 | NA | NA | CASKPEGSYEQYF | TGTGCCAGCAAGCCAGAGGGGTCCTACGAGCAGTACTTC
TRBJ1-4 | TRBV7-2 | NA | NA | CASSSRDTAVQFF | TGTGCCAGCAGCTCAAGAGACACGGCGGTTCAGTTTTTT
TRBJ1-2 | TRBV7-2 | NA | NA | CASTRGYRNYGYTF | TGTGCCAGCACCCGGGGGTACAGGAACTATGGCTACACCTTC
TRBJ2-3 | TRBV12-3/TRBV12-4 | NA | NA | CASSLVRAPPSQTDTQYF | TGTGCCAGCAGTTTGGTCCGCGCCCCCCCATCTCAAACAGATACGCAGTATTTT
TRBJ2-4 | TRBV9 | NA | NA | CAGSVAWGNIQYF | TGTGCCGGCAGCGTAGCTTGGGGGAACATTCAGTACTTC
TRBJ2-7 | TRBV6-4 | NA | NA | CVSSVPCSLRGLAYEQYF | TGTGTCAGCAGTGTTCCGTGCAGTTTGAGGGGTCTAGCCTACGAGCAGTACTTC
TRBJ2-7 | TRBV20-1 | NA | TRBD2 | CSASLAGPSYEQYF | TGCAGTGCTAGTCTAGCGGGGCCCTCCTACGAGCAGTACTTC